This T cell receptor (beta chain) was obtained from a study of Graves' ophthalmopathy and Graves' hyperthyroidism. The CDR3 is 15 amino acids. CDR1 is SGHTA and CDR2 is FQGNSA in the germline V gene. With V trimmed by 5 bases and J by 2 bases, 7 bases remained unmatched. On this clonotype: Since the CDR3 does not end with the conserved phenylalanine or tryptophan, this likely comes from a read error.

RNA transcripts were the source from which TCR beta CDR3 regions were amplified. In the first round, RT-PCR was carried out with HTBI primers, and a multiplex PCR formed the second round. TCRdb re-derived calls from the multiplex PCR reads in MiXCR, one entry per CDR3 protein. The data show hundreds of thousands of distinct CDR3 sequences, roughly 41% seen once. The sequenced sample consisted of peripheral blood. The sequence was obtained from an adult man with Graves' ophthalmopathy. This sequence joins TRBV7-2 and TRBJ2-3; 7 positions match TRBD2. The CDR3 region is CASSQGGLVTDTQYS. Written as DNA, the CDR3 is TGTGCCAGCAGCCAGGGAGGGCTCGTCACAGATACGCAGTATTCT.